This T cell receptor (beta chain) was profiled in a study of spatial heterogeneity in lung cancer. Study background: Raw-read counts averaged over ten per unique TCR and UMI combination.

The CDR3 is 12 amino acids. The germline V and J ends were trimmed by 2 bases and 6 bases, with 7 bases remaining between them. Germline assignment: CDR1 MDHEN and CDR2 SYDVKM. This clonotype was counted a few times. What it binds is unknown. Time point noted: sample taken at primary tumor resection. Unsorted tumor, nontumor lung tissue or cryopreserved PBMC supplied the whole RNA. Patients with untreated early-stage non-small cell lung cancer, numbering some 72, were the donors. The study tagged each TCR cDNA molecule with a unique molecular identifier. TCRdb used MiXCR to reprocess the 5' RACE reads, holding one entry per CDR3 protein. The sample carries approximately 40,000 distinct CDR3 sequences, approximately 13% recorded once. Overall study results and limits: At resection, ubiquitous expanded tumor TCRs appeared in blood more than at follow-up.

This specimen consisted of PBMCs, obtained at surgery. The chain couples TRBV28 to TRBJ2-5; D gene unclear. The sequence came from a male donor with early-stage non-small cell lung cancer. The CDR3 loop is CASSLVRKTQYF. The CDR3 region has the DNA TGTGCCAGCAGTTTAGTCAGGAAGACCCAGTACTTC.